This T cell receptor beta chain was sequenced for a study of T cell responses to AZD1222 COVID-19 vaccine. Background on the study: Some second doses came at about 4 weeks and others at about 12 weeks; these were pooled.

The data were produced by immunoSEQ multiplex PCR, yet TCRdb's version contains in-frame clones alone and is incomplete. The sample lists approximately 100,000 clones; roughly 90% were seen once. Deletions cut 4 bases from V and 3 bases from J, with 10 bases between. Germline loops: CDR1 SGHDN, CDR2 FVKESK. The CDR3 spans 15 residues. Regarding this clone: Antigen specificity is unknown.

The study, taken as a whole, reports: The donor group comprised mostly white British people and more females; the analysis possibly underestimated clonal diversity. Repertoires were obtained solely post-peak T cell response.

This TCR was sampled from an adult in good health. The chain is built from TRBV14 and TRBJ2-6; no firm D call. Here the sequenced sample was peripheral blood, taken on day 0 of AZD1222 vaccination. The CDR3 spells CASSRVGRGANVLTF. For the CDR3, the DNA is TGTGCCAGCAGCCGAGTAGGTCGTGGGGCCAACGTCCTGACTTTC.